This is a list of T cell receptor beta chains from one sample in a study of HIV-infected children after antiretroviral therapy interruption. TCRdb independently ran MiXCR on the 3' RACE reads; one entry per CDR3 protein. The sample includes tens of thousands of distinct CDR3 sequences, roughly 4.5% of them seen just once. The sequencing here drew on CD45RA+ CD4+ T cells from PBMCs, pooled from several time points, taken from a donor given antiretroviral therapy, either interrupted or continuous. The receptors were sampled from a pool of human donors with HIV. Both conserved end residues are part of each CDR3. Fields, in order: J gene, D gene, clone size, V gene, CDR3 protein. The D gene is left open where the match is weak. Size tells how often a clone was seen (once, few, many) or the class of an expanded clone, and some rows leave it out.

TRBJ2-1	TRBD2	many	TRBV10-3	CAISDSGGYNEQFF
TRBJ1-1	TRBD1	few	TRBV25-1	CASSDGDRGAFF
TRBJ2-1	.	many	TRBV11-2	CASSFLYNEQFF
TRBJ1-5	.	many	TRBV12-2	CASRYNLDRGNQPQHF
TRBJ2-7	.	.	TRBV20-1	CSASLRETYEQYF
TRBJ2-7	.	many	TRBV7-8	CASSLAERPYEQYF
TRBJ1-1	.	many	TRBV19	CASCSFDGWKAFF
TRBJ2-3	.	.	TRBV7-9	CASSLGTLTDTQYF
TRBJ2-2	TRBD2	many	TRBV5-6	CASSRLAGMPGELFF
TRBJ1-2	TRBD1	many	TRBV10-3	CAIGTGRRDGYTF
TRBJ2-7	.	many	TRBV10-1	CASSVQSSYEQYF
TRBJ2-6	.	many	TRBV6-2/TRBV6-3	CASSYSPPGGGANVLTF
TRBJ2-5	.	many	TRBV6-1	CASNNGETQYF
TRBJ2-3	TRBD1	many	TRBV12-3/TRBV12-4	CASSSRDRDADTQYF
TRBJ2-2	.	few	TRBV6-5	CASSYRGNTGELFF
TRBJ1-4	.	.	TRBV11-2	CASSLFATNEKLFF
TRBJ1-1	.	medium-sized	TRBV20-1	CSALELTGNTEAFF
TRBJ1-3	.	many	TRBV5-1	CASSLVQSSGNTIYF
TRBJ1-1	TRBD1	many	TRBV3-1	CASGGQPNTEAFF
TRBJ2-5	.	many	TRBV7-2	CASSLWETQYF